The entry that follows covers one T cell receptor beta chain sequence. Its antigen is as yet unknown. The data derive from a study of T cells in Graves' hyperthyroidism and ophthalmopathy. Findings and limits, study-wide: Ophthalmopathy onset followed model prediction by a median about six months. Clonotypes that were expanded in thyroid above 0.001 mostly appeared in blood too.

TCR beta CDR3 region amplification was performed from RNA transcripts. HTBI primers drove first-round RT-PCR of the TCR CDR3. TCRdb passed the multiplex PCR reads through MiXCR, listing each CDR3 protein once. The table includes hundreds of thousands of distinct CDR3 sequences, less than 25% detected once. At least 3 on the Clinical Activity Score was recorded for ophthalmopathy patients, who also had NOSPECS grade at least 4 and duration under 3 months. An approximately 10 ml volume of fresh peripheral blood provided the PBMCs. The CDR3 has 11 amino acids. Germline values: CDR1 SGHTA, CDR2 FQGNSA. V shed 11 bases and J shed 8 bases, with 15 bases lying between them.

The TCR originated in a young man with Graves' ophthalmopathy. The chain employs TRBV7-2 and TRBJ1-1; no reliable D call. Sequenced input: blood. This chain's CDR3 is CAPIADIEAFF. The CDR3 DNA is TGTGCCCCGATCGCTGACATCGAAGCTTTCTTT.